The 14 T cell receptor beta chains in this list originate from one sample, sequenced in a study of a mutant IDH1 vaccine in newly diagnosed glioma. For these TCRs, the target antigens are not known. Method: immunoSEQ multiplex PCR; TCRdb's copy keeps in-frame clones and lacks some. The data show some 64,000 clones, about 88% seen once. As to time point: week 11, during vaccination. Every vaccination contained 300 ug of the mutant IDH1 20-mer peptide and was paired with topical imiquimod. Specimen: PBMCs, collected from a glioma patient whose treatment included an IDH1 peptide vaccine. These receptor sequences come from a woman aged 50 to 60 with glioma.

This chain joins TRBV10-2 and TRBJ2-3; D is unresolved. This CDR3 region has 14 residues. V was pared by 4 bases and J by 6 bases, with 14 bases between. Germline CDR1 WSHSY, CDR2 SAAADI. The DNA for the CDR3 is TGCGCCAGCAGTGTTAGGACCGGACGGGATACGCAGTATTTT. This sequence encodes CASSVRTGRDTQYF.

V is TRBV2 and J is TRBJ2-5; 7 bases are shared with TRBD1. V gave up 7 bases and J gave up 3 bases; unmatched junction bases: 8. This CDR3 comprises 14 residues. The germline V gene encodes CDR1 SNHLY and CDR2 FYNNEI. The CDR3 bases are TGTGCCAGCAAGTCGGGAACAGGGGAAGAGACCCAGTACTTC. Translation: CASKSGTGEETQYF.

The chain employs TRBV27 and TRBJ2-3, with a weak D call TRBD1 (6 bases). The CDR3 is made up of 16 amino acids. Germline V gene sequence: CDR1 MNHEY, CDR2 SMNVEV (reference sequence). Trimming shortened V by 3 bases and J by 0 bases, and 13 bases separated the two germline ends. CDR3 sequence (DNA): TGTGCCAGCAGTTTTGGACAGTCTACTAGCACAGATACGCAGTATTTT. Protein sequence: CASSFGQSTSTDTQYF.

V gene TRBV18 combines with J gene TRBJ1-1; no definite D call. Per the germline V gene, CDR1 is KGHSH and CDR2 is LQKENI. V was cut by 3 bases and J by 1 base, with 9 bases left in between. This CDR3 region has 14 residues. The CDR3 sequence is CASSPFLENTEAFF. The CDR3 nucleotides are TGTGCCAGCTCACCTTTCTTAGAGAACACTGAAGCTTTCTTT.

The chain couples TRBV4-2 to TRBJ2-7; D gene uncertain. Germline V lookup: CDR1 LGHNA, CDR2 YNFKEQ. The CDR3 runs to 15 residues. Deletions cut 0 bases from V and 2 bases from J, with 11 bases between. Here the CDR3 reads CASSQDLGRAYEQYF. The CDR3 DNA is TGTGCCAGCAGCCAAGATTTAGGAAGGGCCTACGAGCAGTACTTC.

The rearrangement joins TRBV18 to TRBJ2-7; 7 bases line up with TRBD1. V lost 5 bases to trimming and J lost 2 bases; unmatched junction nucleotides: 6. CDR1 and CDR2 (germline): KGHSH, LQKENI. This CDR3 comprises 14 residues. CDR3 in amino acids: CASSAGQVTYEQYF. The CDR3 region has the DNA TGTGCCAGCTCAGCCGGACAGGTTACCTACGAGCAGTACTTC.

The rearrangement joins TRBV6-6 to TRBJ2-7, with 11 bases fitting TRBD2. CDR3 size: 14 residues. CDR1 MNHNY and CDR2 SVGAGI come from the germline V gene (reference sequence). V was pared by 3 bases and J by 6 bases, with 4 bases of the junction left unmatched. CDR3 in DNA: TGTGCCAGCAGTTATTCTAGCGGGGGGAGCGAGCAGTACTTC. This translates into CASSYSSGGSEQYF.

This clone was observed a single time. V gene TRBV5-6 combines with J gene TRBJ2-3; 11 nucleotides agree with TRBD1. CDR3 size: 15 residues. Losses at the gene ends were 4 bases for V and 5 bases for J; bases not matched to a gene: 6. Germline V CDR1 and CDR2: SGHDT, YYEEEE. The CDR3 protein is CASSLTGTGGDTQYF. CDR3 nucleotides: TGTGCCAGCAGCCTAACTGGGACAGGGGGAGATACGCAGTATTTT.

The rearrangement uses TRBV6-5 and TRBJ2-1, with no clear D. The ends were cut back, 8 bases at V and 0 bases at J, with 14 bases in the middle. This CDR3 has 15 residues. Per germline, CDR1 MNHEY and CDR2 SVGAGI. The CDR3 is CASSAGRLSYNEQFF. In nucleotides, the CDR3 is TGTGCCAGCTCTGCCGGCAGGCTCTCCTACAATGAGCAGTTCTTC.

For the CDR3, the DNA is TGTGCCAGCAGCGTTGGGGTAACCATATATTTT. Translating it yields CASSVGVTIYF. The chain recombines TRBV9 with TRBJ1-3; D remains unclear. V was clipped by 2 bases and J by 10 bases, with 7 bases between them. CDR1 and CDR2 from the germline V gene are SGDLS and YYNGEE. The CDR3 contains 11 residues.

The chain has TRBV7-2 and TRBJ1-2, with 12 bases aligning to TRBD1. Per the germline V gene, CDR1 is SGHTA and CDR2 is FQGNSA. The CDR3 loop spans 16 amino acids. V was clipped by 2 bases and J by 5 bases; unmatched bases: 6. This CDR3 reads CASSLRPGQGAYGYTF. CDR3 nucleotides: TGTGCCAGCAGCTTACGGCCGGGACAGGGGGCTTATGGCTACACCTTC.

The CDR3, as DNA: TGTGCCACTGGACTAGCGGGGGGCGAAGAGACCCAGTACTTC. Protein product: CATGLAGGEETQYF. The chain employs TRBV2 and TRBJ2-5; 14 bases align to TRBD2. Trimming cost V 10 bases and J 3 bases; bases outside gene matches: 4. The CDR3 sequence is 14 residues long. Germline CDR1 is SNHLY and CDR2 is FYNNEI.

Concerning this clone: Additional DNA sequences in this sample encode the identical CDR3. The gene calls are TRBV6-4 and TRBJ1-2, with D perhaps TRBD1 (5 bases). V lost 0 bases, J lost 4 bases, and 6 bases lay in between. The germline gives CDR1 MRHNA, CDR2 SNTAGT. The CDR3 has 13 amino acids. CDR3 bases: TGTGCCAGCAGTGACTCCGGGGGCTATGGCTACACCTTC. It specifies CASSDSGGYGYTF.

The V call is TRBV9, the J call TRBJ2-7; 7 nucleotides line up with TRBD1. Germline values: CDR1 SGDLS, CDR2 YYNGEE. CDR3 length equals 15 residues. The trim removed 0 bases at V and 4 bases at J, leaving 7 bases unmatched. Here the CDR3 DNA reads TGTGCCAGCAGCGTAGCTGTAGGGGGCCAATACGAGCAGTACTTC. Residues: CASSVAVGGQYEQYF.